This T cell receptor beta chain was sequenced in a study of T cell responses to AZD1222 COVID-19 vaccine. The study, taken as a whole, reports: Baseline antibody screening turned up just a handful of seropositive AZD1222 recipients. Across spike, vaccine-associated CD4 TCRs were found, dominant at 160-218 and 743-854. White British people made up most donors, females outnumbered males, and clonal diversity was possibly underestimated.

Here immunoSEQ multiplex PCR was the method, and the copy in TCRdb shows in-frame clones only, minus some. The data hold more than 95,000 clones, with about four fifths observed a single time. This clone was detected once. Its antigen is unknown. V was pared by 9 bases and J by 3 bases, with 15 bases between. Germline values: CDR1 SGHTA, CDR2 FQGNSA. This CDR3 region has 14 residues. The input for sequencing was peripheral blood, taken on day 0 of AZD1222 vaccination. The clonotype was recovered from an adult in good health. The genes are TRBV7-2 and TRBJ2-1; D is unclear. This CDR3 reads CASSSNVIYNEQFF. The CDR3 bases are TGTGCCAGTTCCTCGAACGTTATCTACAATGAGCAGTTCTTC.